The rows below give T cell receptor beta chains drawn from one sample of a study of regulatory T cells in long-lasting Graves disease. TCRdb redid the calling of the multiplex PCR reads with MiXCR, one entry per CDR3 protein. Among 400,000 or so distinct CDR3 sequences listed, 23% were seen once. The sample in question was peripheral blood mononuclear cells (PBMCs), obtained when the disease was refractory, from a patient treated with antithyroid drugs. Source of these receptors: a female donor with Graves disease. The CDR3 runs from the conserved cysteine through the conserved F or W. Each record gives: clone size, V gene, J gene, D gene, CDR3 DNA, CDR3 protein. The D gene is left open where the match is weak. Size is stated for part of the rows, as once, few or many counts, or as a class when the clone is expanded.

clone_size: NA; v_call: TRBV11-3; j_call: TRBJ2-1; d_call: NA; cdr3_nt: TGTGCCAGCAGCTTAGGGCATGGGGGTGAGCAGTTCTTC; cdr3_aa: CASSLGHGGEQFF
clone_size: NA; v_call: TRBV24-1; j_call: TRBJ2-1; d_call: NA; cdr3_nt: TGTGCCATCCAGACTACAAACAATGAGCAGTTCTTC; cdr3_aa: CAIQTTNNEQFF
clone_size: few; v_call: TRBV15; j_call: TRBJ2-7; d_call: TRBD2; cdr3_nt: TGTGCCACCAGTCTGGCGGGGCGGGGGGCCTACGAGCAGTACTTC; cdr3_aa: CATSLAGRGAYEQYF
clone_size: many; v_call: TRBV20-1; j_call: TRBJ2-7; d_call: NA; cdr3_nt: TGCAGTGCGGCTTCGGAGAGCTCCTACGAGCAGTACTTC; cdr3_aa: CSAASESSYEQYF
clone_size: few; v_call: TRBV28; j_call: TRBJ2-4; d_call: NA; cdr3_nt: TGTGCCAGCAGTTTATCTTCAGGGCTCAAAAACATTCAGTACTTC; cdr3_aa: CASSLSSGLKNIQYF
clone_size: NA; v_call: TRBV20-1; j_call: TRBJ2-3; d_call: NA; cdr3_nt: TGCAGTGCTAATCGACTACGGCAAGTCCCAGATACGCAGTATTTT; cdr3_aa: CSANRLRQVPDTQYF
clone_size: many; v_call: TRBV2; j_call: TRBJ1-1; d_call: NA; cdr3_nt: TGTGCCAGCACCCCCTCGGGAGGCGGATTGAACACTGAAGCTTTCTTT; cdr3_aa: CASTPSGGGLNTEAFF
clone_size: many; v_call: TRBV28; j_call: TRBJ2-5; d_call: TRBD2; cdr3_nt: TGTGCCAGCAGTCCCGGACTAGCGGGAACTTTTTACCAAGAGACCCAGTACTTC; cdr3_aa: CASSPGLAGTFYQETQYF
clone_size: NA; v_call: TRBV20-1; j_call: TRBJ1-1; d_call: NA; cdr3_nt: TGCAGTGCCACAGTTCCGGGGGCTAACACTGAAGCTTTCTTT; cdr3_aa: CSATVPGANTEAFF
clone_size: NA; v_call: TRBV7-9; j_call: TRBJ1-2; d_call: NA; cdr3_nt: TGTGCCAGCAGCTTAACCTATGGCTACACCTTC; cdr3_aa: CASSLTYGYTF
clone_size: NA; v_call: TRBV18; j_call: TRBJ1-6; d_call: NA; cdr3_nt: TGTGCCAGCTCACCACCGGAGCGGAGCTCCTATAATTCACCCCTCCACTTT; cdr3_aa: CASSPPERSSYNSPLHF
clone_size: many; v_call: TRBV28; j_call: TRBJ1-6; d_call: NA; cdr3_nt: TGTGCCAGCAGTCGCAGCTCTAGGGGAAATTCACCCCTCCACTTT; cdr3_aa: CASSRSSRGNSPLHF
clone_size: few; v_call: TRBV2; j_call: TRBJ2-3; d_call: NA; cdr3_nt: TGTGCCAGCAGTGAAGCGTGGGGAAGGGTGTTCGGCACCACAGATACGCAGTATTTT; cdr3_aa: CASSEAWGRVFGTTDTQYF
clone_size: few; v_call: TRBV9; j_call: TRBJ2-7; d_call: NA; cdr3_nt: TGTGCCAGCAGCGGTGGGACGTATTCCTACGAGCAGTACTTC; cdr3_aa: CASSGGTYSYEQYF
clone_size: many; v_call: TRBV6-1; j_call: TRBJ1-1; d_call: TRBD1; cdr3_nt: TGTGCCAGCAGTGGAATACACAGGGGGCGCGCGGACACTGAAGCTTTCTTT; cdr3_aa: CASSGIHRGRADTEAFF
clone_size: NA; v_call: TRBV9; j_call: TRBJ2-5; d_call: TRBD2; cdr3_nt: TGTGCCAGCAGCGTAGACCCTAGCGGGAGCAGGGGAGAGACCCAGTACTTC; cdr3_aa: CASSVDPSGSRGETQYF
clone_size: NA; v_call: TRBV18; j_call: TRBJ2-1; d_call: TRBD2; cdr3_nt: TGTGCCAGCTCACCATCGGGACTAGAGTACAATGAGCAGTTCTTC; cdr3_aa: CASSPSGLEYNEQFF
clone_size: NA; v_call: TRBV19; j_call: TRBJ2-4; d_call: NA; cdr3_nt: TGTGCCAGTACTCGGGACTGGAGTCAAAACATTCAGTACTTC; cdr3_aa: CASTRDWSQNIQYF
clone_size: NA; v_call: TRBV27; j_call: TRBJ2-7; d_call: NA; cdr3_nt: TGTGCCAGCAGTACCATGGACGGAGCCTACGAGCAGTACTTC; cdr3_aa: CASSTMDGAYEQYF
clone_size: NA; v_call: TRBV12-3/TRBV12-4; j_call: TRBJ2-7; d_call: NA; cdr3_nt: TGTGCCAGCAGTATATTTGGGCCCGAGCAGTACTTC; cdr3_aa: CASSIFGPEQYF
clone_size: NA; v_call: TRBV6-2/TRBV6-3; j_call: TRBJ2-7; d_call: TRBD2; cdr3_nt: TGTGCCAGCAGCGGGAGGCCGTCCTACGAGCGGTACTTC; cdr3_aa: CASSGRPSYERYF
clone_size: few; v_call: TRBV19; j_call: TRBJ1-2; d_call: NA; cdr3_nt: TGTGCCAGTCGAACAGCCGCAGCACGCACCAACTATGGCTACACCTTC; cdr3_aa: CASRTAAARTNYGYTF
clone_size: once; v_call: TRBV10-3; j_call: TRBJ1-5; d_call: TRBD1; cdr3_nt: TGTGCCATCAGTGAGGACAGGGGGGGACAGCCCCAGCATTTT; cdr3_aa: CAISEDRGGQPQHF
clone_size: NA; v_call: TRBV14; j_call: TRBJ2-7; d_call: TRBD2; cdr3_nt: TGTGCCAGCAGCCGAAGTGGTGGAGCGGGAGGACACGAGCAGTACTTC; cdr3_aa: CASSRSGGAGGHEQYF
clone_size: few; v_call: TRBV5-6; j_call: TRBJ2-5; d_call: TRBD1; cdr3_nt: TGTGCCAGCAAATACGGGCCAGGGGGCTTGGAGACCCAGTACTTC; cdr3_aa: CASKYGPGGLETQYF
clone_size: NA; v_call: TRBV3-1; j_call: TRBJ2-4; d_call: TRBD1; cdr3_nt: TGTGCCAGCGGGACAGGGAAAAACATTCAGTACTTC; cdr3_aa: CASGTGKNIQYF
clone_size: NA; v_call: TRBV5-1; j_call: TRBJ1-6; d_call: NA; cdr3_nt: TGCGCCAGCAGCAAAGCCCAGGAGAGTTCACCCCTCCACTTT; cdr3_aa: CASSKAQESSPLHF
clone_size: NA; v_call: TRBV12-3/TRBV12-4; j_call: TRBJ2-2; d_call: NA; cdr3_nt: TGTGCCAGCAGGGACTTCTTGGGGACCGGGGAGCTGTTTTTT; cdr3_aa: CASRDFLGTGELFF
clone_size: many; v_call: TRBV7-2; j_call: TRBJ2-5; d_call: NA; cdr3_nt: TGTGCCAGCAGCCCTCCCTACGGGAGTGGGGAGACCCAGTACTTC; cdr3_aa: CASSPPYGSGETQYF
clone_size: NA; v_call: TRBV7-9; j_call: TRBJ2-5; d_call: NA; cdr3_nt: TGTGCCAGCAGCCCAGAGACAGAGATCCAAGAGACCCAGTACTTC; cdr3_aa: CASSPETEIQETQYF
clone_size: NA; v_call: TRBV5-1; j_call: TRBJ2-2; d_call: TRBD1; cdr3_nt: TGCGCCAGCAGTAAGACAGGGGCCGGGGAGCTGTTTTTT; cdr3_aa: CASSKTGAGELFF
clone_size: NA; v_call: TRBV10-3; j_call: TRBJ1-1; d_call: TRBD1; cdr3_nt: TGTGTGACACAGGTCCATCCGGGACAGGGGATGGGTATATCCATGAACACTGAAGCTTTCTTT; cdr3_aa: CVTQVHPGQGMGISMNTEAFF
clone_size: NA; v_call: TRBV5-1; j_call: TRBJ2-2; d_call: NA; cdr3_nt: TGCGCCAGCAGCCCCCGCGGGACCCCTATACCCGGGGAGCTGTTTTTT; cdr3_aa: CASSPRGTPIPGELFF
clone_size: NA; v_call: TRBV7-9; j_call: TRBJ2-5; d_call: NA; cdr3_nt: TGTGCCAGCAGCTTAGCTACGGAGACCCAGTACTTC; cdr3_aa: CASSLATETQYF
clone_size: NA; v_call: TRBV9; j_call: TRBJ2-7; d_call: NA; cdr3_nt: TGTGCCAGCAGCGTAGCCCCAGGGGTAGACGAGCAGTACTTC; cdr3_aa: CASSVAPGVDEQYF
clone_size: many; v_call: TRBV20-1; j_call: TRBJ2-1; d_call: NA; cdr3_nt: TGCAGTGCCCTCCAATCCGCGGTCGAGGCGAATGAGCAGTTCTTC; cdr3_aa: CSALQSAVEANEQFF
clone_size: few; v_call: TRBV29-1; j_call: TRBJ2-7; d_call: TRBD1; cdr3_nt: TGCAGCGTTGCCTCCGGGACAGGGGGCCGCGAGCAGTACTTC; cdr3_aa: CSVASGTGGREQYF
clone_size: NA; v_call: TRBV24-1; j_call: TRBJ2-3; d_call: NA; cdr3_nt: TGTGCCACCAGTGATACCAGACAGGGAGGGGATACGCAGTATTTT; cdr3_aa: CATSDTRQGGDTQYF
clone_size: few; v_call: TRBV19; j_call: TRBJ1-5; d_call: TRBD1; cdr3_nt: TGTGCCAGTAGTGAATGGGGACAGGGGGCTTCTCAGCCCCAGCATTTT; cdr3_aa: CASSEWGQGASQPQHF
clone_size: NA; v_call: TRBV7-9; j_call: TRBJ2-5; d_call: TRBD2; cdr3_nt: TGTGCCAGCAGCTCCTGGACTAGCGGGACACTGGAGACCCAGTACTTC; cdr3_aa: CASSSWTSGTLETQYF
clone_size: few; v_call: TRBV10-3; j_call: TRBJ2-7; d_call: NA; cdr3_nt: TGTGCCATCAGTGATCTTGACAGACTAACTTTC; cdr3_aa: CAISDLDRLTF
clone_size: few; v_call: TRBV7-6; j_call: TRBJ2-5; d_call: TRBD1; cdr3_nt: TGTGCCAGCAGCTTACGGACAGGGGGAGAGACCCAGTACTTC; cdr3_aa: CASSLRTGGETQYF
clone_size: many; v_call: TRBV7-3; j_call: TRBJ1-6; d_call: TRBD1; cdr3_nt: TGTGCCAGCAGCTTCGACAGGGGTTCACCCCTCCACTTT; cdr3_aa: CASSFDRGSPLHF